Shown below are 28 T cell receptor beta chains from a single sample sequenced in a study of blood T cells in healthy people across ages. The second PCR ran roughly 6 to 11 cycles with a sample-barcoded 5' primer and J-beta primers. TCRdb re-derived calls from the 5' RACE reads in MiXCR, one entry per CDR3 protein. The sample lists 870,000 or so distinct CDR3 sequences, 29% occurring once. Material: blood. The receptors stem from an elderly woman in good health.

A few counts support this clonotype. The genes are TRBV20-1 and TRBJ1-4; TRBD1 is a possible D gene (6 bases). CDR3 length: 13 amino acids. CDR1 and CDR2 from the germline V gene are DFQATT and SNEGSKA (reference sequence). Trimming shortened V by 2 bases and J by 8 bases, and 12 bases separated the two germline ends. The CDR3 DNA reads TGCAGTGCTAGAAGGGGGATGAGGGAAAAACTGTTTTTT. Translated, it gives CSARRGMREKLFF.

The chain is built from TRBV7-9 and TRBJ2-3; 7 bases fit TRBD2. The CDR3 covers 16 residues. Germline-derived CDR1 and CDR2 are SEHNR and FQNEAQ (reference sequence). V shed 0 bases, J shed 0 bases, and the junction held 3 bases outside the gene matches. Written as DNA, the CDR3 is TGTGCCAGCAGCTTAGCTAGCGGGCCTAGCACAGATACGCAGTATTTT. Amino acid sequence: CASSLASGPSTDTQYF.

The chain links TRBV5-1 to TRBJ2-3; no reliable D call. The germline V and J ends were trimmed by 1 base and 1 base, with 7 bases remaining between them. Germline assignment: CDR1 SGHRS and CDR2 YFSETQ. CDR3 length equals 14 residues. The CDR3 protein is CASSLNCGTDTQYF. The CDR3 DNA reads TGCGCCAGCAGCTTGAATTGTGGCACAGATACGCAGTATTTT.

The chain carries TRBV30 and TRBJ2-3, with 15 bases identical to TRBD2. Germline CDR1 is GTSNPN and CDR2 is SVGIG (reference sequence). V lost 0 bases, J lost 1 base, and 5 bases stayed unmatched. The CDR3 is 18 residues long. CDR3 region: CAWSVARTSGGGTDTQYF. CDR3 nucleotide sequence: TGTGCCTGGAGTGTAGCCCGGACTAGCGGGGGGGGCACAGATACGCAGTATTTT.

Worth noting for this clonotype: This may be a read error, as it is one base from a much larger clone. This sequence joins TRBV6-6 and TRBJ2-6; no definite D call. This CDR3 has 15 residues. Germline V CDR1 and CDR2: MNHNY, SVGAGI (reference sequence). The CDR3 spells CTTTAGTSGANVLTF. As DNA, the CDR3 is TGTACCACCACAGCAGGAACCTCTGGGGCCAACGTCCTGACTTTC.

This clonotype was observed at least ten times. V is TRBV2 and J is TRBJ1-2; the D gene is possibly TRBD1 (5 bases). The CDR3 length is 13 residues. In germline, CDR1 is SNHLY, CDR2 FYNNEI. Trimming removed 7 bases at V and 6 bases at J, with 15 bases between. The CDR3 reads CASKQEGSDGYTF. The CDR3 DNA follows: TGTGCCAGCAAGCAAGAGGGGTCCGATGGCTACACCTTC. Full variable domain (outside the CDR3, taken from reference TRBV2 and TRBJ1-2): EPEVTQTPSHQVTQMGQEVILRCVPISNHLYFYWYRQILGQKVEFLVSFYNNEISEKSEIFDDQFSVERPDGSNFTLKIRSTKLEDSAMYFCASKQEGSDGYTFGSGTRLTVV.

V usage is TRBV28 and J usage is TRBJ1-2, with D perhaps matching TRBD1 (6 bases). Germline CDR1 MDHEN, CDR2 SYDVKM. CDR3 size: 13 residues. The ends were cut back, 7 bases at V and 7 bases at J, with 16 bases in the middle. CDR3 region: CASNSQGYGGYTF. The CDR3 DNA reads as TGTGCCAGCAATTCTCAGGGGTACGGTGGCTACACCTTC.

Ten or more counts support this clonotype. Here the CDR3 reads CASSAHNGYNQPQHF. The CDR3 DNA reads as TGTGCCAGCAGCGCCCACAACGGCTACAATCAGCCCCAGCATTTT. This chain connects TRBV9 to TRBJ1-5, with D unclear. V shed 3 bases and J shed 3 bases, with 13 bases lying between them. Germline loops: CDR1 SGDLS, CDR2 YYNGEE. The CDR3 is made up of 15 amino acids.

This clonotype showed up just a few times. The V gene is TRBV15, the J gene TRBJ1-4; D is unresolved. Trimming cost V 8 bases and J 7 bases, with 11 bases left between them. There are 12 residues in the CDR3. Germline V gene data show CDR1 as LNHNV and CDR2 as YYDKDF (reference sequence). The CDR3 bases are TGTGCCACCCGAGGACGCCGTGAAAAACTGTTTTTT. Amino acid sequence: CATRGRREKLFF.

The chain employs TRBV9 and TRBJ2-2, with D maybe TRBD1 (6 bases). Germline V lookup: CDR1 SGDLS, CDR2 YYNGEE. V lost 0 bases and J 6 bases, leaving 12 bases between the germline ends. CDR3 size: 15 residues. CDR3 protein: CASSVAQGRAGELFF. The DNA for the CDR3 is TGTGCCAGCAGCGTAGCACAGGGAAGGGCCGGGGAGCTGTTTTTT.

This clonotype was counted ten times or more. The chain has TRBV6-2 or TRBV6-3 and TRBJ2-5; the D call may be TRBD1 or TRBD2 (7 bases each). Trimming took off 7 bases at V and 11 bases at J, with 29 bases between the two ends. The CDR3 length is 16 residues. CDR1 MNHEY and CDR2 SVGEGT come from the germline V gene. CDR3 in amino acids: CASTYDLVQGMREQYF. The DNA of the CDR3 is TGTGCCAGCACTTATGACCTAGTACAGGGGATGCGGGAGCAGTACTTC.

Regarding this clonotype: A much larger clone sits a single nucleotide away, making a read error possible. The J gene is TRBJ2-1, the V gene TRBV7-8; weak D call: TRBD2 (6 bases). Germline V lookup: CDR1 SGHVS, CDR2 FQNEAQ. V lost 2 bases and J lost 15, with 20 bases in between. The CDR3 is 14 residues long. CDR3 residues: CASSLSTWEQAGFF. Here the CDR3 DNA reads TGTGCCAGCAGCTTAAGCACGTGGGAGCAAGCGGGGTTCTTC.

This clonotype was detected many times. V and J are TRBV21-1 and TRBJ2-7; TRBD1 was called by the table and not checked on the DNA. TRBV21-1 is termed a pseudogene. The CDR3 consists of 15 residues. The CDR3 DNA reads TGTGCCAGCAGCAGGGAAGCTGATGGGGGCGGAGAGCAGTACTTC. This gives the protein CASSREADGGGEQYF.

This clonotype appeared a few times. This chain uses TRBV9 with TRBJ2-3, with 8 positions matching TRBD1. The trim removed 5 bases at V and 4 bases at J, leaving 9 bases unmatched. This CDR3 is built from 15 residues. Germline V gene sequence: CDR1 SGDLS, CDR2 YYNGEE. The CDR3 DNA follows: TGTGCCAGCAGTTTTCTTCCGACAGGGGCAGATACGCAGTATTTT. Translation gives CASSFLPTGADTQYF.

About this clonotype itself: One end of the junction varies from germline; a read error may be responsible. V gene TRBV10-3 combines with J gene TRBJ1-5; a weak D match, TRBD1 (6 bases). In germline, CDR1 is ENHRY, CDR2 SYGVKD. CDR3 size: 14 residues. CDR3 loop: CAVSELGGNQPQHF. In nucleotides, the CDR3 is TGTGCCGTCAGTGAGTTAGGGGGGAATCAGCCCCAGCATTTT.

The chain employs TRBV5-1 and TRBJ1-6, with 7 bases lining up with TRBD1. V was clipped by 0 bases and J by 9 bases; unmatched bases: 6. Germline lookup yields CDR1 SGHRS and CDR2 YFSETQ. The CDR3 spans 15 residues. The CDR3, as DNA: TGCGCCAGCAGCTTGGGACAGGGAACAGGTTCACCCCTCCACTTT. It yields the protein CASSLGQGTGSPLHF.

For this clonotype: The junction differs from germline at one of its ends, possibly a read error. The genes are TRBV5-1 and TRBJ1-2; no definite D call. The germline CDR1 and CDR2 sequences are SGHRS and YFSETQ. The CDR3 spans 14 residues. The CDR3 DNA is TGCGCCAGCAGCTTGAGGGTTGGTAACTATGGCCACACCTTC. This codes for CASSLRVGNYGHTF.

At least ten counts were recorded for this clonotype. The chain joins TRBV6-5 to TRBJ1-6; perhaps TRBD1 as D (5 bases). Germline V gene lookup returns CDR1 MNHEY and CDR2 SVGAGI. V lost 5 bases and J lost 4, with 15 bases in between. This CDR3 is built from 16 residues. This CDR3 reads CASSRPSGGYNSPLHF. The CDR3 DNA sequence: TGTGCCAGCAGTCGACCGTCCGGGGGTTATAATTCACCCCTCCACTTT.

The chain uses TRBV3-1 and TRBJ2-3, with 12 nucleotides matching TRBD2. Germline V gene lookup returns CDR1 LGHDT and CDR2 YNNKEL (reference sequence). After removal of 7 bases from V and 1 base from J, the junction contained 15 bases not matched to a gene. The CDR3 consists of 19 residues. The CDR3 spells CASTRRTSGELHRTDTQYF. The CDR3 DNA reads TGTGCCAGCACCCGCAGGACTAGCGGGGAACTCCACCGCACAGATACGCAGTATTTT.

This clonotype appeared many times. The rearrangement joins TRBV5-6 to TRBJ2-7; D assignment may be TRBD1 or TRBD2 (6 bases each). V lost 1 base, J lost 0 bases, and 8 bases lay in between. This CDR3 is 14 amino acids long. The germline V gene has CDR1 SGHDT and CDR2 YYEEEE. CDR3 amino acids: CASSLWGASYEQYF. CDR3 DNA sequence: TGTGCCAGCAGCTTGTGGGGGGCCTCCTACGAGCAGTACTTC.

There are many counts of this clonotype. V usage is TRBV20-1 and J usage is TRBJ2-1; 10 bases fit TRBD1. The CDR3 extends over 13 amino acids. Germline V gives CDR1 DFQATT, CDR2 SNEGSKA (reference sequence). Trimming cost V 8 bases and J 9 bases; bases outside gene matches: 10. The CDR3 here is CSTPGQGRGEQFF. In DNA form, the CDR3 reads TGCAGTACCCCGGGACAGGGGCGAGGTGAGCAGTTCTTC.

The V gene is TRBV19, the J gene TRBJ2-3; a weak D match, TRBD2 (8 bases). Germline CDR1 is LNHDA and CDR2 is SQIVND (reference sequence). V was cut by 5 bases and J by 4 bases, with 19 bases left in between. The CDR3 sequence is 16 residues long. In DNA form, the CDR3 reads TGTGCCAGTAGTGCCCAGGGGGGACTAGGGTCAGATACGCAGTATTTT. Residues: CASSAQGGLGSDTQYF.

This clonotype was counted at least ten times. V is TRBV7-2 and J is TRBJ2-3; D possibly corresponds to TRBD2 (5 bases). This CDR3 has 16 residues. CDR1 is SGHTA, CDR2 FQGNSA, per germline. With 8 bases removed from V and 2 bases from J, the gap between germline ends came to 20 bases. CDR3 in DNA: TGTGCCAGCCGATCCAGAGCGGAAATTGCCACAGATACGCAGTATTTT. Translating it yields CASRSRAEIATDTQYF.

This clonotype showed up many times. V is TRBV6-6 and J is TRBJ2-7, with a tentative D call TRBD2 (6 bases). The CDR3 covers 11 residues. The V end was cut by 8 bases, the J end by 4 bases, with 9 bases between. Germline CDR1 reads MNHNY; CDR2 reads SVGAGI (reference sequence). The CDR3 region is CASAGRYEQYF. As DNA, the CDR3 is TGTGCCAGCGCGGGGCGTTACGAGCAGTACTTC.

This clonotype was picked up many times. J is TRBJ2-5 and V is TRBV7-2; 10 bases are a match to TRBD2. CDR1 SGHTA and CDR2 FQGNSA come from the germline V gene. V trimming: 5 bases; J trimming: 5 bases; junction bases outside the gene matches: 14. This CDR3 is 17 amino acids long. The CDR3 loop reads CASSGRILAGTGETQYF. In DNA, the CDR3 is TGTGCCAGCAGCGGAAGGATACTAGCGGGGACCGGGGAGACCCAGTACTTC.

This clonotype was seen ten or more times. This CDR3 is CASSLSTGWNEQFF. The CDR3, as DNA: TGTGCCAGCAGCCTCTCGACAGGGTGGAATGAGCAGTTCTTC. The genes are TRBV7-9 and TRBJ2-1, with 7 bases identical to TRBD1. Per the germline V gene, CDR1 is SEHNR and CDR2 is FQNEAQ (reference sequence). CDR3 length: 14 amino acids. Trimming at V came to 5 bases and at J to 7 bases, leaving 8 bases not matched to a gene.

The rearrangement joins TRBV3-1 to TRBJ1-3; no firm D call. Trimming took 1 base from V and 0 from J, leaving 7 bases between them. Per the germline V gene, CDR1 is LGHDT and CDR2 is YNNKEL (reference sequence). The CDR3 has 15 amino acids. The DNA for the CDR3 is TGTGCCAGCAGCCAAGCGACAATCTCTGGAAACACCATATATTTT. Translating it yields CASSQATISGNTIYF.

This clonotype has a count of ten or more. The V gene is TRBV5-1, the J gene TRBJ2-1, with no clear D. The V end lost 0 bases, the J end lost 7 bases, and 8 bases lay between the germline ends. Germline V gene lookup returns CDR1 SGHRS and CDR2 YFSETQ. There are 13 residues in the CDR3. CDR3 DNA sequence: TGCGCCAGCAGCTTGGACAAGCCTAATGAGCAGTTCTTC. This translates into CASSLDKPNEQFF.